Presented here are 9 T cell receptor beta chains from one specimen sequenced in a study of vaccination and CD4 T cells after COVID-19. Antigen specificity for these receptors is unknown. Treatment reported: roughly 11-day PBMC culture with coronavirus spike peptide pools or control peptides (ViraFEST assay). The Oncomine TCR Beta short-read assay generated sequence data from the DNA of cultured CD4+ T cells. TCRdb ran MiXCR on the PCR reads and lists one entry per CDR3 protein. Seen here are 10,000 to 15,000 distinct CDR3 sequences, 62% observed once, and the top ten hold 9.5% to 15%. The sample was CD4+ T cells from blood, cultured in vitro. The origin of the receptors is a human donor who had recovered from COVID-19.

V and J are TRBV28 and TRBJ1-2; D uncertain. The germline gives CDR1 MDHEN, CDR2 SYDVKM. There are 16 residues in the CDR3. The V and J ends lost 2 bases and 1 base respectively, with 14 bases between them. The CDR3 DNA is TGTGCCAGCAGTTTACGGACCGTCGACCTTAACTATGGCTACACCTTC. Its protein product is CASSLRTVDLNYGYTF.

The chain couples TRBV5-4 to TRBJ1-3; D is undetermined. V was clipped by 4 bases and J by 2 bases, with 16 bases between them. Germline V gene lookup returns CDR1 SGHNT and CDR2 YYREEE (reference sequence). The CDR3 consists of 16 residues. The CDR3 reads CASSLAVGGTGNTIYF. The CDR3 DNA sequence: TGTGCCAGCAGCCTAGCCGTGGGAGGGACTGGAAACACCATATATTTT.

The chain joins TRBV6-1 to TRBJ2-7, with D tentatively TRBD2 (6 bases). The CDR3 sequence is 14 residues long. Trimming left V 5 bases short and J 5 bases short, with 16 bases between. The germline V gene has CDR1 MNHNS and CDR2 SASEGT. CDR3 loop: CASSPSRDFNEQYF. The CDR3 DNA follows: TGTGCCAGCAGTCCATCCCGGGACTTCAACGAGCAGTACTTC.

This clonotype was seen a few times. The chain uses TRBV18 and TRBJ2-5; no firm D call. The CDR3 totals 13 residues. Germline lookup yields CDR1 KGHSH and CDR2 LQKENI. The germline V and J ends were trimmed by 3 bases and 5 bases, with 10 bases remaining between them. In DNA form, the CDR3 reads TGTGCCAGCTCACCTCTTAGCTGGGAGACCCAGTACTTC. This encodes CASSPLSWETQYF.

This clonotype was counted a few times. The CDR3 sequence is CATSDLPGFQPQHF. In DNA, the CDR3 is TGTGCCACCAGTGATTTGCCCGGGTTTCAGCCCCAGCATTTT. The V call is TRBV24-1, the J call TRBJ1-5, with no clear D. CDR1 is KGHDR and CDR2 is SFDVKD in the germline V gene. The CDR3 consists of 14 residues. The V end was cut by 0 bases, the J end by 6 bases, with 8 bases between.

The V gene is TRBV30, the J gene TRBJ2-7; D possibly matches TRBD1 or TRBD2 (5 bases each). The CDR3 has 14 residues. V gave up 8 bases and J gave up 0 bases, with 17 bases separating them. Germline CDR1 and CDR2: GTSNPN and SVGIG (reference sequence). The CDR3 bases are TGTGCCGTTGGCCCTGGGACGGTCTCCTACGAGCAGTACTTC. Its protein is CAVGPGTVSYEQYF.

This rearrangement joins TRBV7-2 to TRBJ2-5; the match to TRBD2 covers 9 bases. CDR1 is SGHTA, CDR2 FQGNSA, per germline. The V segment lost 1 base and the J segment 4 bases; nucleotides outside the gene matches: 4. This CDR3 comprises 15 residues. This CDR3 reads CASSLGGRGSETQYF. The CDR3 DNA is TGTGCCAGCAGCTTAGGCGGGAGGGGGTCAGAGACCCAGTACTTC.

The rearrangement links TRBV4-2 to TRBJ2-2; D remains ambiguous. Between the trimmed V and J ends, which lost 4 bases and 6 bases, there was a span of 6 bases. CDR1 and CDR2 from the germline V gene are LGHNA and YNFKEQ. The CDR3 consists of 12 residues. The CDR3 DNA sequence: TGTGCCAGCAGCCGCACGGCCGGGGAGCTGTTTTTT. The encoded protein is CASSRTAGELFF.

The chain combines TRBV7-9 with TRBJ2-2; D uncertain. Trimming took 11 bases from V and 6 from J, leaving 10 bases between them. Germline V CDR1 and CDR2: SEHNR, FQNEAQ (reference sequence). The CDR3 consists of 11 residues. CDR3 loop: CAGSGPGELFF. DNA for the CDR3: TGTGCCGGCTCCGGTCCCGGGGAGCTGTTTTTT.